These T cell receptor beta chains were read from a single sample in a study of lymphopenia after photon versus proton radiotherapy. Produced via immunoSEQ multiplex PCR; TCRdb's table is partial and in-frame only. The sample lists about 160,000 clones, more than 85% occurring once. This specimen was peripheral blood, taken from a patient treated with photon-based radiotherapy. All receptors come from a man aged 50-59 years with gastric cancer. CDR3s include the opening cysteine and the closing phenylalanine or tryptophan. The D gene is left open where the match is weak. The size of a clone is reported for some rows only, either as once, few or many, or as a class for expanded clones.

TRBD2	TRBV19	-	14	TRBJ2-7	CASRTTSGSTEQYF	TGTGCCAGTAGGACGACTAGCGGGAGCACCGAGCAGTACTTC
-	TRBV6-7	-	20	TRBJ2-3	CASSVSGQIGRAERADTQYF	TGTGCCAGCAGTGTTTCCGGACAGATCGGAAGGGCCGAGAGGGCAGATACGCAGTATTTT
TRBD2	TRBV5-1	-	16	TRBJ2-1	CASRRPGLAGWNEQFF	TGCGCCAGCAGGCGGCCGGGACTAGCGGGATGGAATGAGCAGTTCTTC
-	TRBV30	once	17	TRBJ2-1	CAWSVLAGSSSYNEQFF	TGTGCCTGGAGTGTACTTGCGGGTTCGAGCTCCTACAATGAGCAGTTCTTC
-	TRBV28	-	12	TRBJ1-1	CASSFRGTEAFF	TGTGCCAGCAGTTTTAGGGGGACTGAAGCTTTCTTT
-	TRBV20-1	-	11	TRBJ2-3	CSAGTTDTQYF	TGCAGTGCTGGGACCACAGATACGCAGTATTTT
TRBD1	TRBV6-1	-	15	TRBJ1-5	CASSAGGQGIKPQHF	TGTGCCAGCAGTGCTGGGGGACAGGGTATTAAGCCCCAGCATTTT
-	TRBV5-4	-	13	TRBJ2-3	CASSSKALDTQYF	TGTGCCAGCAGCTCGAAAGCCTTAGATACGCAGTATTTT
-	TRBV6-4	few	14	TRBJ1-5	CASSAQYSNQPQHF	TGTGCCAGCAGTGCACAGTATAGCAATCAGCCCCAGCATTTT
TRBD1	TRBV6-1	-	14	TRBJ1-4	CASSGRQGGEKLFF	TGTGCCAGCAGTGGACGACAGGGAGGCGAAAAACTGTTTTTT
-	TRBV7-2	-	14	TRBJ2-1	CASSTSEAANEQFF	TGTGCCAGCAGCACCTCAGAGGCTGCCAATGAGCAGTTCTTC
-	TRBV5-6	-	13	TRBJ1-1	CASSRDQKGGAFF	TGTGCCAGCAGCCGGGACCAAAAGGGAGGAGCTTTCTTT
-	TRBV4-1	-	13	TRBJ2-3	CASSPIGLTGKYF	TGCGCCAGCAGCCCGATTGGCCTAACGGGGAAGTATTTT
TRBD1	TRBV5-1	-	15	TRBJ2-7	CASSSPGQGLREQYF	TGCGCCAGCAGCTCACCGGGACAGGGGCTACGTGAGCAGTACTTC
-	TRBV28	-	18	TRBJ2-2	CASTLGGASGGNTGELFF	TGTGCCAGCACCCTAGGGGGGGCTAGCGGAGGGAACACCGGGGAGCTGTTTTTT
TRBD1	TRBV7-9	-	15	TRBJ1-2	CASSLQDRGNYGYTF	TGTGCCAGCAGCTTACAGGACAGGGGTAACTATGGCTACACCTTC
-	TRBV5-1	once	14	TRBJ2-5	CASSSGRGQETQYF	TGCGCCAGCAGCTCGGGGCGGGGACAAGAGACCCAGTACTTC
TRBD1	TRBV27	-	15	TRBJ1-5	CASSLMGTGAQPQHF	TGTGCCAGCAGTTTAATGGGCACAGGGGCTCAGCCCCAGCATTTT
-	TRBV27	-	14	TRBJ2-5	CASSLGGAQETQYF	TGTGCCAGCAGTTTGGGGGGCGCCCAAGAGACCCAGTACTTC
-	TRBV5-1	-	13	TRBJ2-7	CASSNQRAYEQYF	TGCGCCAGCTCTAACCAGCGTGCCTACGAGCAGTACTTC
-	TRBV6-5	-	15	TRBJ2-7	CASSYPGTRTHEQYF	TGTGCCAGCAGTTACCCGGGTACGAGAACCCACGAGCAGTACTTC
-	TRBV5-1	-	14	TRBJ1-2	CASSLNRANYGYTF	TGCGCCAGCAGCTTGAACAGGGCTAACTATGGCTACACCTTC
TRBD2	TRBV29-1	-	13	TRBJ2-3	CSAGTSGKDTQYF	TGCAGCGCGGGGACTAGCGGGAAAGATACGCAGTATTTT
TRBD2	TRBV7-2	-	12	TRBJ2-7	CASSPGGFRQYF	TGTGCCAGCAGCCCGGGGGGGTTTAGGCAGTACTTC
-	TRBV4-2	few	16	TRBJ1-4	CASSQEGGATNEKLFF	TGTGCCAGCAGCCAAGAGGGAGGGGCAACTAATGAAAAACTGTTTTTT
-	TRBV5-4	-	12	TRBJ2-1	CASSLYTGVRIF	TGTGCCAGCAGCTTGTATACGGGAGTGAGGATCTTC
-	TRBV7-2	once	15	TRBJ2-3	CASSYGTAHTDTQYF	TGTGCCAGCAGCTACGGGACTGCCCACACAGATACGCAGTATTTT
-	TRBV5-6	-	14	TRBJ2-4	CASSFIGTPNIQYF	TGTGCCAGCAGCTTTATCGGCACCCCAAACATTCAGTACTTC